The rows below give T cell receptor beta chains drawn from one sample of a study of shared clonotypes between healthy human individuals. Clones were sequenced by immunoSEQ multiplex PCR, and TCRdb holds only the in-frame ones, with some missing. Of 2 million to 2.5 million clones in the sample, about 90% were seen once. Input material: naive CD4+ T cells from PBMCs. All receptors come from a man aged 18-30 years in good health. Some clones in this sample may be carry-over from other donors' samples. Each CDR3 is given with its conserved first and last residue. The D gene is left open where the match is weak. The size of a clone is reported for some rows only, either as once, few or many, or as a class for expanded clones.

cdr3_nt	cdr3_aa	d_call	clone_size	v_call	j_call
TGTGCCAGCAGTGCGACTAGCGGGGGGACCTACGAGCAGTACTTC	CASSATSGGTYEQYF	TRBD2	-	TRBV27	TRBJ2-7
TGTGCCAGCAGCCCCGTAGCAGGGCAAAAGTACTTC	CASSPVAGQKYF	-	-	TRBV28	TRBJ2-4
TGCGCCAGCAGCTTGGTGCGGGAAGCTAGCACAGATACGCAGTATTTT	CASSLVREASTDTQYF	-	-	TRBV5-1	TRBJ2-3
TGTGCCTGTGGACAGGGTCCTAATCAGCCCCAGCATTTT	CACGQGPNQPQHF	TRBD1	-	TRBV30	TRBJ1-5
TGTGCCAGCAGCCAAAGAACAGGGTTGGCCCTCTACGAGCAGTACTTC	CASSQRTGLALYEQYF	-	-	TRBV14	TRBJ2-7
TGTGCCAGCAGCCCTCGGACAGCGAGCTCCTACAATGAGCAGTTCTTC	CASSPRTASSYNEQFF	-	-	TRBV7-3	TRBJ2-1
TGCGCCAGCAGTGACGCCTCTAGCACAGATACGCAGTATTTT	CASSDASSTDTQYF	-	once	TRBV10-1	TRBJ2-3
TGTGCCAGCAGTTTCAGTCAGGGGTTATTAACGCGGAGAAACACCATATATTTT	CASSFSQGLLTRRNTIYF	-	-	TRBV28	TRBJ1-3
TGTGCCTGGAGTGTAAAAGGAAAAGCTTTCTTT	CAWSVKGKAFF	-	-	TRBV30	TRBJ1-1
TGTGCCAGTAGTCCCCCCTTGGGGGCGGTTCAGCCCCAGCATTTT	CASSPPLGAVQPQHF	-	-	TRBV19	TRBJ1-5
TGCAGCGTTGAGGCTGGGGGGTCCGGAGAGACCCAGTACTTC	CSVEAGGSGETQYF	-	-	TRBV29-1	TRBJ2-5
TGCGCCAGCAGCCCCAACGACAGATACTCCTACGAGCAGTACTTC	CASSPNDRYSYEQYF	-	-	TRBV5-1	TRBJ2-7
TGTGCCAGCAGCCTGAGACAGAACACAGATACGCAGTATTTT	CASSLRQNTDTQYF	-	-	TRBV6-1	TRBJ2-3
TGTGCCAGCAGCCGAGGCGGTTATGGATATACAAACTATGGCTACACCTTC	CASSRGGYGYTNYGYTF	-	-	TRBV11-2	TRBJ1-2
TGTGCCAGCAGTCACAGGGGGGTAGGAGCTTTCTTT	CASSHRGVGAFF	TRBD1	-	TRBV27	TRBJ1-1
TGCGCCAGCAGCCCCGGGGGGCAGGGCTCCTACGAGCAGTACTTC	CASSPGGQGSYEQYF	-	-	TRBV5-1	TRBJ2-7
TGTGCCAGCACCGTTATCAGGGTCTCTCCCAGCTACGAGCAGTACTTC	CASTVIRVSPSYEQYF	-	-	TRBV2	TRBJ2-7
TGTGCCAGCAGCCTTAGCTACAGGGATAGTCAGCCCCAGCATTTT	CASSLSYRDSQPQHF	-	once	TRBV28	TRBJ1-5
TGTGCCAGCAGGAGAGGTTCCCGTCCCGTTCAAACCGGGACCCAGTACTTC	CASRRGSRPVQTGTQYF	-	-	TRBV27	TRBJ2-5
TGTGCCAGCAGTCCGGGACCGAGCACAGATACGCAGTATTTT	CASSPGPSTDTQYF	-	-	TRBV7-2	TRBJ2-3
TGTGCCAGCAGTCCTCATACGGGGGGCTACGAGCAGTACTTC	CASSPHTGGYEQYF	TRBD2	-	TRBV28	TRBJ2-7
TGTGCCAGCAGCAACCCCTACGAGGGGGCTGGGGGTACGCAGTATTTT	CASSNPYEGAGGTQYF	TRBD1	-	TRBV7-9	TRBJ2-3
TGTGCCAGTAGTATAGGGGGACTAGATCTGTCAGATACGCAGTATTTT	CASSIGGLDLSDTQYF	TRBD2	-	TRBV19	TRBJ2-3